This record looks at one T cell receptor beta chain sequence and its context. Its target is unknown. The CDR3 extends over 15 amino acids. Germline V gives CDR1 SGHVS, CDR2 FQNEAQ. V lost 5 bases and J lost 5; bases outside the gene matches: 7. Constant-segment primers served in 5'RACE that generated TCR alpha and TCR beta cDNA libraries bearing sample barcodes and UMIs. TCRdb re-called the 5' RACE reads through MiXCR, storing one row per CDR3 protein. The data hold hundreds of thousands of distinct CDR3 sequences, with roughly an eighth observed a single time. This entry comes from a study of T-cell memory formation after mild COVID-19. The study, taken as a whole, reports: Clones that contracted clustered mainly in CM and EM if CD4+ and in EMRA if CD8+. Prior to infection, memory already included some responding clones, suggesting cross-reactive memory joined. SARS-CoV-2 specificity was not confirmed for second-wave clones peaking on day 37.

Source material: PBMCs or a T cell subset sorted from them (not recorded which). The gene calls are TRBV7-8 and TRBJ2-3; 10 positions match TRBD2. This clonotype was obtained from a man aged 18 to 30 who had mild COVID-19 (a few samples of this study predate the infection). Cell type and time point are not known. The CDR3 region is CASSNSGGVRDTQYF. CDR3 nucleotides: TGTGCCAGCAGCAACAGCGGGGGGGTACGAGATACGCAGTATTTT.